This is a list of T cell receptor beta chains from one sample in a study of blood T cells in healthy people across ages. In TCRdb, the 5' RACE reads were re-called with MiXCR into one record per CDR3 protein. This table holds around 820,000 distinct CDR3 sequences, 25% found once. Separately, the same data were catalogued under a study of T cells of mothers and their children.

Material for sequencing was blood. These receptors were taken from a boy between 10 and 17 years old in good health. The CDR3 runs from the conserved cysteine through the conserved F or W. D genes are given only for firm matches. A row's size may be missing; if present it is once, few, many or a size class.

CASKRDRDQETQYF	TGTGCCAGCAAGCGCGACAGGGACCAAGAGACCCAGTACTTC	TRBV27	.	TRBD1	TRBJ2-5
CASSLSGRTDTQYF	TGTGCCAGCAGTTTATCTGGGAGGACAGATACGCAGTATTTT	TRBV12-3/TRBV12-4	many	.	TRBJ2-3
CASSFDRGLLQPQHF	TGTGCCAGCAGTTTCGACCGGGGGCTTCTTCAGCCCCAGCATTTT	TRBV27	few	.	TRBJ1-5
CASSLPLGTSSYEQYF	TGTGCCAGCAGCCTGCCCCTGGGAACTAGCTCCTACGAGCAGTACTTC	TRBV3-1	few	.	TRBJ2-7
CASSFSDRTEQHF	TGTGCCAGCAGTTTTTCGGACAGGACGGAGCAACATTTT	TRBV28	.	TRBD1	TRBJ1-5
CATSRGQGGVQPQHF	TGTGCCACCAGCAGAGGACAGGGGGGAGTTCAGCCCCAGCATTTT	TRBV15	.	TRBD1	TRBJ1-5
CAGSSGPYNEQFF	TGTGCCGGCAGCTCAGGGCCCTACAATGAGCAGTTCTTC	TRBV7-3	few	.	TRBJ2-1
CASSLTSIGSDNEQFF	TGTGCCAGCAGCTTAACTAGCATCGGGTCGGACAATGAGCAGTTCTTC	TRBV7-9	many	.	TRBJ2-1
CASSQRDRGPVDTQYF	TGTGCCAGCAGTCAAAGGGACAGGGGCCCTGTGGATACGCAGTATTTT	TRBV7-2	.	TRBD1	TRBJ2-3
CASSPRRAGYGYTF	TGTGCCAGCAGCCCCCGAAGGGCCGGCTATGGCTACACCTTC	TRBV11-2	few	.	TRBJ1-2
CASSGRTGPGEGLFF	TGTGCCAGCAGTGGAAGGACAGGGCCAGGAGAGGGACTGTTTTTT	TRBV28	few	TRBD1	TRBJ1-4
CASSLVEPWDSLHSEQFF	TGTGCCAGCAGCTTAGTGGAGCCCTGGGACAGCCTTCACAGTGAGCAGTTCTTC	TRBV7-8	.	TRBD1	TRBJ2-1
CSVEGAGDTF	TGCAGCGTTGAAGGGGCAGGGGATACCTTC	TRBV29-1	.	.	TRBJ1-2
CASTETGTSGTDTQYF	TGTGCCAGCACCGAGACAGGGACTAGCGGTACAGATACGCAGTATTTT	TRBV12-3/TRBV12-4	.	TRBD2	TRBJ2-3
CASRSSGGSETQYF	TGTGCTAGTCGCTCTAGCGGGGGGTCGGAGACCCAGTACTTC	TRBV12-5	many	TRBD2	TRBJ2-5
CASSYTGQSYEQYF	TGTGCCAGCAGTTACACCGGACAGTCCTACGAGCAGTACTTC	TRBV6-5	few	.	TRBJ2-7
CASSQVPDGDYEQYF	TGCGCCAGCAGCCAAGTTCCCGACGGGGACTACGAGCAGTACTTC	TRBV4-1	few	.	TRBJ2-7
CASSQELGVEQYF	TGTGCCAGCAGCCAAGAGCTAGGTGTCGAGCAGTACTTC	TRBV3-1	.	.	TRBJ2-7
CSARDGTGRNEQFF	TGCAGTGCTAGAGATGGGACAGGTCGAAATGAGCAGTTCTTC	TRBV20-1	.	TRBD1	TRBJ2-1
CASSYIGEQFF	TGTGCCAGCAGTTATATCGGTGAGCAGTTCTTC	TRBV6-2/TRBV6-3	few	.	TRBJ2-1
CASSHGPTGTYGNTIYF	TGTGCCAGCAGCCATGGACCCACCGGGACGTACGGAAACACCATATATTTT	TRBV3-1	once	.	TRBJ1-3
CASRIGQSLSYEQYF	TGTGCCAGCAGAATTGGACAGTCTCTCTCCTACGAGCAGTACTTC	TRBV12-3/TRBV12-4	.	.	TRBJ2-7
CASSRNDRNNYEQYF	TGTGCCAGCAGTCGAAACGACAGAAATAACTACGAGCAGTACTTC	TRBV5-5	.	.	TRBJ2-7
CASSRGWDVLNYGYTF	TGTGCCAGCAGTCGCGGTTGGGACGTATTAAACTATGGCTACACCTTC	TRBV6-2/TRBV6-3	.	.	TRBJ1-2
CASSYSEANTEAFF	TGTGCCAGCAGTTATTCTGAAGCGAACACTGAAGCTTTCTTT	TRBV6-6	few	.	TRBJ1-1
CASSTSDFTDTQYF	TGTGCCAGCAGTACTAGTGATTTCACAGATACGCAGTATTTT	TRBV6-2/TRBV6-3	many	.	TRBJ2-3
CASMSGANVLTF	TGTGCCAGCATGTCTGGGGCCAACGTCCTGACTTTC	TRBV28	few	.	TRBJ2-6
CASINLGASGAYNEQFF	TGTGCCAGCATCAACCTCGGGGCTAGCGGGGCCTACAATGAGCAGTTCTTC	TRBV27	few	TRBD2	TRBJ2-1
CASSVAGGPGEQYF	TGTGCCAGCAGCGTAGCGGGAGGGCCGGGCGAGCAGTACTTC	TRBV9	many	TRBD2	TRBJ2-7
CASSLSPNNEQFF	TGTGCCAGCAGCTTAAGTCCTAACAATGAGCAGTTCTTC	TRBV7-3	.	.	TRBJ2-1
CASSHLAALNTEAFF	TGTGCCAGCAGCCACCTCGCGGCTCTGAACACTGAAGCTTTCTTT	TRBV3-1	.	.	TRBJ1-1
CASSLDPKANYGYTF	TGTGCCAGCAGCTTGGACCCGAAAGCTAACTATGGCTACACCTTC	TRBV5-6	few	.	TRBJ1-2
CASSVGASGYNEQFF	TGTGCCAGCAGCGTAGGGGCTAGCGGATACAATGAGCAGTTCTTC	TRBV9	.	TRBD2	TRBJ2-1
CASRRTEYEKLFF	TGTGCCAGCAGGCGGACAGAGTACGAAAAACTGTTTTTT	TRBV12-3/TRBV12-4	.	.	TRBJ1-4
CATSDPLGPATETQYF	TGTGCCACCAGTGATCCCTTAGGACCAGCCACAGAGACCCAGTACTTC	TRBV24-1	.	.	TRBJ2-5
CASTDPTDNEKLFF	TGTGCCAGTACGGATCCGACAGACAATGAAAAACTGTTTTTT	TRBV12-3/TRBV12-4	.	.	TRBJ1-4
CASSLGLVPNIQYF	TGTGCCAGCAGTTTAGGACTAGTCCCAAACATTCAGTACTTC	TRBV28	.	TRBD2	TRBJ2-4
CASSQDLGNWGNQPQHF	TGCGCCAGCAGCCAAGATCTGGGGAATTGGGGCAATCAGCCCCAGCATTTT	TRBV4-3	.	.	TRBJ1-5
CASSQEAGTNYEQYF	TGCGCCAGCAGCCAAGAGGCCGGAACAAACTACGAGCAGTACTTC	TRBV4-3	many	.	TRBJ2-7
CASSFAGTGDYEQYF	TGTGCCAGCAGTTTTGCCGGGACAGGGGACTACGAGCAGTACTTC	TRBV28	.	TRBD1	TRBJ2-7
CASSLLSSGGSPLHF	TGTGCCAGCAGTTTATTATCTTCGGGGGGTTCACCCCTCCACTTT	TRBV12-3/TRBV12-4	.	.	TRBJ1-6
CASSSARVKLDTQYF	TGTGCCAGCAGCTCCGCGAGGGTGAAACTAGATACGCAGTATTTT	TRBV7-2	few	.	TRBJ2-3
CASSSWTSGQETQYF	TGTGCCAGCAGTTCCTGGACTAGCGGCCAAGAGACCCAGTACTTC	TRBV28	few	TRBD2	TRBJ2-5
CASSVGGGARETQYF	TGTGCCAGCAGCGTAGGCGGGGGGGCGCGAGAGACCCAGTACTTC	TRBV9	.	TRBD2	TRBJ2-5